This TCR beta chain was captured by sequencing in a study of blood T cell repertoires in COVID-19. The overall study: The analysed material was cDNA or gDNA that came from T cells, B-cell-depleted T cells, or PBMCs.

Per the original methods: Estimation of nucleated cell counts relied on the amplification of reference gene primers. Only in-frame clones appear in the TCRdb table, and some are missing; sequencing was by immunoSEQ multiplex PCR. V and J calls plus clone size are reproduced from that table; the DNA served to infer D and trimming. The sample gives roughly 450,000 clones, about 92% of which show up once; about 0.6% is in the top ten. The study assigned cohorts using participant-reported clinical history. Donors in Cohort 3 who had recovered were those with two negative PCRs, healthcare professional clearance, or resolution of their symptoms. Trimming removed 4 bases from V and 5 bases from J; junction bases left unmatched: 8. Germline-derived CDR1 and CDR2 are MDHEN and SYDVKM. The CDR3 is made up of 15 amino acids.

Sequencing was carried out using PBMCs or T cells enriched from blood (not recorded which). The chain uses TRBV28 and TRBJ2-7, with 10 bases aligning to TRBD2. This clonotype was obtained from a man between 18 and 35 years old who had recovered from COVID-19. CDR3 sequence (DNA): TGTGCCAGCAGTTCCTCGGGAGCGGGGGGGAACGAGCAGTACTTC. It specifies CASSSSGAGGNEQYF.